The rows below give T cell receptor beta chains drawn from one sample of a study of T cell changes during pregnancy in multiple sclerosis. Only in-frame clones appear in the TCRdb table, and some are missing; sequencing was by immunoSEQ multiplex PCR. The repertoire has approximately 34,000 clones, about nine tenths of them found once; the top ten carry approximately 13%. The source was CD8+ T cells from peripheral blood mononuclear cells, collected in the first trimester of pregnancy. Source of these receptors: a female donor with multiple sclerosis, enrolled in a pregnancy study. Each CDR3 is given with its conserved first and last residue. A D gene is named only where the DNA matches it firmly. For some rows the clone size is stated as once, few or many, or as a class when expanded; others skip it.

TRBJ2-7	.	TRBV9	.	TGTGCCAGCAGCGTAGAGGACACTTTCTCCTACGAGCAGTACTTC	CASSVEDTFSYEQYF
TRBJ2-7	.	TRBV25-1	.	TGTGCCAGCAGTTCGTTACGGGGAGGTTGGTACGAGCAGTACTTC	CASSSLRGGWYEQYF
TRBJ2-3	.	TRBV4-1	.	TGCGCCAGCAGCCCTTATGTCACAGATACGCAGTATTTT	CASSPYVTDTQYF
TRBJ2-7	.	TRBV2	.	TGTGCCAGCAGGGACAGCTACGAGCAGTACTTC	CASRDSYEQYF
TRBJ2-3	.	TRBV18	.	TGTGCCAGCTCACCAATCGGTTCTAGCACAGATACGCAGTATTTT	CASSPIGSSTDTQYF
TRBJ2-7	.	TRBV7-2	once	TGTGCCAGCAGCCCGACAGGTATCTCCTACGAGCAGTACTTC	CASSPTGISYEQYF
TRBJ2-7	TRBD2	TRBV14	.	TGTGCCAGCAGCCCGGGACTAGCGGGACTACAGTACTTC	CASSPGLAGLQYF
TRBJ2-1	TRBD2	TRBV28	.	TGTGCCAGCAGTTTATGGACGGGACTAGCGGGTGTGCAGTTCTTC	CASSLWTGLAGVQFF
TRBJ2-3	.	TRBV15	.	TGTGCCACCAGCAGAGTCAGGGGCGCAGATACGCAGTATTTT	CATSRVRGADTQYF
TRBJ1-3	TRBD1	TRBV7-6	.	TGTGCCAGCAGCTTGGGACAGGGCCTTGGAAACACCATATATTTT	CASSLGQGLGNTIYF
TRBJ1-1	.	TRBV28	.	TGTGCCAGCAGCCTCGGACAGTACACTGAAGCTTTCTTT	CASSLGQYTEAFF
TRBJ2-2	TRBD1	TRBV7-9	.	TGTGCCAGCAGCCCTCCCCCCAAGGGACAGGGAAGTTACACCGGGGAGCTGTTTTTT	CASSPPPKGQGSYTGELFF
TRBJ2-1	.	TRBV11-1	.	TGTGCCAGCAGCTTAGGTGGGCTAGCCGATATCAATGAGCAGTTCTTC	CASSLGGLADINEQFF
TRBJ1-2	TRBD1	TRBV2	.	TGTGCCACCCTCGTCGCGGACAGGGGGCAGTTGGGAGGCTACACCTTC	CATLVADRGQLGGYTF
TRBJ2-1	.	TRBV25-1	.	TGTGCCAGCAGCCTGCTATACAATGAGCAGTTCTTC	CASSLLYNEQFF
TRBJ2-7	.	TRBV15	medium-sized	TGTGCCACCAGCGGGCAGACCTACGAGCAGTACTTC	CATSGQTYEQYF
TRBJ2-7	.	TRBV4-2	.	TGTGCCAGCAGTCAGTTACTAGGACGCTACGAGCAGTACTTC	CASSQLLGRYEQYF
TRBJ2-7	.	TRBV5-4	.	TGTGCCAGCAGCTACCGGGACTCAACCTACGAGCAGTACTTC	CASSYRDSTYEQYF
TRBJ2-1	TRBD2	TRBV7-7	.	TGTGCTAGCAGCTTGGTCAATCGGGAAGGGGCGGGAGGGCCGGGTGAGCAGTTCTTC	CASSLVNREGAGGPGEQFF
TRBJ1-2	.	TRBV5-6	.	TGTGCCAGCAGCTTGACAGGCTATGGCTACACCTTC	CASSLTGYGYTF
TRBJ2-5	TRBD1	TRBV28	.	TGTGCCAGCAGTTTATTCAGGGGGACCCAAGAGACCCAGTACTTC	CASSLFRGTQETQYF
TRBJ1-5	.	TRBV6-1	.	TGTGCCAGCAGTCCCGCGAGTCCTAGCAATCAGCCCCAGCATTTT	CASSPASPSNQPQHF
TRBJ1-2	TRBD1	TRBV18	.	TGTGCCAGCTCCCCGGGACAGGGAAACTATGGCTACACCTTC	CASSPGQGNYGYTF
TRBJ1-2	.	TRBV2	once	TGTGCCAGCAGTGCTCCTAACAGGGATTATGGCTACACCTTC	CASSAPNRDYGYTF
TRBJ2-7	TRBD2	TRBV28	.	TGTGCCAGCAGACCTTGGGGTCTAGCGGGGGAAAAGGGACCCTACGAGCAGTACTTC	CASRPWGLAGEKGPYEQYF
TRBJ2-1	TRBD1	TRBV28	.	TGTGCCACCCAGGGGGCTAACTACAATGAGCAGTTCTTC	CATQGANYNEQFF
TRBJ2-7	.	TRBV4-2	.	TGTGCCAGCAGCCAAGACAGGGGGGTGGGCGAGCAGTACTTC	CASSQDRGVGEQYF
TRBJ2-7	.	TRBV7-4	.	TGTGCCAGCAGCTCACCCCCCCCAAGCGGACCAACCTCTTACTACGAGCAGTACTTC	CASSSPPPSGPTSYYEQYF
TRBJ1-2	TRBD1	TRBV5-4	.	TGTGCCAGCAGCTTGAGTGGACAGGGAACCGGCTACACCTTC	CASSLSGQGTGYTF
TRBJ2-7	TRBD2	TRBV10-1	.	TGCGCCACAAACCCTGGGACTAGCGGGAGCTACGAGCAGTACTTC	CATNPGTSGSYEQYF
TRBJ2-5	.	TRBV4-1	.	TGCGCCAGCAGCCAAGATGGAGGACTAAGACAAGAGACCCAGTACTTC	CASSQDGGLRQETQYF
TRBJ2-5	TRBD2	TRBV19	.	TGTGCCAGTAGGCGAACTAGCGGGAGTAGTGAGACCCAGTACTTC	CASRRTSGSSETQYF
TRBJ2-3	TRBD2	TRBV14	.	TGTGCCAGCAGCCAAGGAGCCCGGACTAGCGGGAGCACAGATACGCAGTATTTT	CASSQGARTSGSTDTQYF
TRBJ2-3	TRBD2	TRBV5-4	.	TGTGCCAGCAGCTTGAAGGGACTAGCGGGAATGAGAGATACGCAGTATTTT	CASSLKGLAGMRDTQYF
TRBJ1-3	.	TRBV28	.	TGTGCCAGCAGTTTAGTAGGAAACACCATATATTTT	CASSLVGNTIYF
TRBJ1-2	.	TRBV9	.	TGTGCCAGCAGCGTCGGACATAAGGGAGGCTACACCTTC	CASSVGHKGGYTF
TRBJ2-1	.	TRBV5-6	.	TGTGCTACTGCGGAGGTAAGCTCCTACAATGAGCAGTTCTTC	CATAEVSSYNEQFF
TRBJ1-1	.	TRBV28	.	TGTGCCAGCGCGGGGGGCCCCACTGAAGCTTTCTTT	CASAGGPTEAFF
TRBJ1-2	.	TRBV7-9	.	TGTGCCAGCAGCTCCCCGTGGGGGGGGCTAAGCTATGGCTACACCTTC	CASSSPWGGLSYGYTF